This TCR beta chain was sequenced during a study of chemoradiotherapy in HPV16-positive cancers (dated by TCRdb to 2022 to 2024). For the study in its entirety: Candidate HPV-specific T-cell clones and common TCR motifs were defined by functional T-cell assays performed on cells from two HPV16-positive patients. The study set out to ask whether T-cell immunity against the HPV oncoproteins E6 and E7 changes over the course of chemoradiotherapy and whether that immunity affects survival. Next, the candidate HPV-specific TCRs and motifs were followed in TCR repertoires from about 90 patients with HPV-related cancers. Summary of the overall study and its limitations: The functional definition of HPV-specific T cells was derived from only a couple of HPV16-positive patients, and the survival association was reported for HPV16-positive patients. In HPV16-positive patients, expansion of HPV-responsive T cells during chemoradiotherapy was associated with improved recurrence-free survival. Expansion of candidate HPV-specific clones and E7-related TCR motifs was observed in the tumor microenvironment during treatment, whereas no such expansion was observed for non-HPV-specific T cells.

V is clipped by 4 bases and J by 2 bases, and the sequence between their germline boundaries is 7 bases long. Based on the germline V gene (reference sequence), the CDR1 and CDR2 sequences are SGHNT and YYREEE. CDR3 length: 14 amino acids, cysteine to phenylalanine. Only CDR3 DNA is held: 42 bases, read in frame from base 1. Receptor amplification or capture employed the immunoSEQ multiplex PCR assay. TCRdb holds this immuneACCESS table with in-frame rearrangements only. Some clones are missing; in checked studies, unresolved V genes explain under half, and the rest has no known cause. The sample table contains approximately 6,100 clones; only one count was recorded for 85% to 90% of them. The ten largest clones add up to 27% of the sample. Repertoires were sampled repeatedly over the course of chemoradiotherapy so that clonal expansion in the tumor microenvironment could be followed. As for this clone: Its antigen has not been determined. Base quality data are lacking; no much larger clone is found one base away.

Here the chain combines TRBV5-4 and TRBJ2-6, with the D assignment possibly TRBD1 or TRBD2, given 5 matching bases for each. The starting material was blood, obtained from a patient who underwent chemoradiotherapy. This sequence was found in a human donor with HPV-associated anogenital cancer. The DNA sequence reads TGTGCCAGCAGCGGGGGAGCTGGGGCCAACGTCCTGACTTTC. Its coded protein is CASSGGAGANVLTF.